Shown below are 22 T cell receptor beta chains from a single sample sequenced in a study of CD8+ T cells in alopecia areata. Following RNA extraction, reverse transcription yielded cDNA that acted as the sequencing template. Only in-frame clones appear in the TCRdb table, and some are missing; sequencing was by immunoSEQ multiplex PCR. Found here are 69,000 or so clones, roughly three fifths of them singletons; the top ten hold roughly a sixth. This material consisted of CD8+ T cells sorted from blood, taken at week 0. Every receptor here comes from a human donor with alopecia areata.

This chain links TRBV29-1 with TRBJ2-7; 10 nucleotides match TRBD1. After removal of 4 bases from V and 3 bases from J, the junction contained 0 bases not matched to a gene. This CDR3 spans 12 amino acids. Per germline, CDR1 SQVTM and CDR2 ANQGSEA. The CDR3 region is CSVGTGGYEQYF. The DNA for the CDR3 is TGCAGCGTTGGGACAGGGGGCTACGAGCAGTACTTC.

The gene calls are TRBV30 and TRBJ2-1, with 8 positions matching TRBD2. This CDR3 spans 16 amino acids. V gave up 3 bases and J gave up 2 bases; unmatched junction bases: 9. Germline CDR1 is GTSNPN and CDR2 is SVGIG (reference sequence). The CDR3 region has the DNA TGTGCCTGGAGGGACCTCGCGGGAGGCCCCTACAATGAGCAGTTCTTC. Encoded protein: CAWRDLAGGPYNEQFF. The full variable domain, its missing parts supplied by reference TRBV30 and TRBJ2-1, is SQTIHQWPATLVQPVGSPLSLECTVEGTSNPNLYWYRQAAGRGLQLLFYSVGIGQISSEVPQNLSASRPQDRQFILSSKKLLLSDSGFYLCAWRDLAGGPYNEQFFGPGTRLTVL.

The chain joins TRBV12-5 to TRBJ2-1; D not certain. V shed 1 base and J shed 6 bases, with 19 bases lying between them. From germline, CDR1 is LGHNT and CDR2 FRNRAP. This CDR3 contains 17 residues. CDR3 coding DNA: TGTGCTAGTGGTTTGGGTACGGTATTGTCGCCCGCCAATGAGCAGTTCTTC. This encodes CASGLGTVLSPANEQFF.

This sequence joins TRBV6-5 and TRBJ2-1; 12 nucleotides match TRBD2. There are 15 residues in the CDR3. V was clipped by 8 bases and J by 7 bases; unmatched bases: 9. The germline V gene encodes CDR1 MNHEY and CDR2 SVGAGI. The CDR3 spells CASSAGTSGLNEQFF. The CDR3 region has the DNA TGTGCCAGCTCTGCCGGGACTAGCGGGTTGAATGAGCAGTTCTTC.

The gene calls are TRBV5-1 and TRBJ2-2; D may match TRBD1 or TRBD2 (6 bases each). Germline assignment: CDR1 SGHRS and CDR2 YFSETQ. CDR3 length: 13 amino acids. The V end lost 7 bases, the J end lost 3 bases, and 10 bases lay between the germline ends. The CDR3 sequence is CASFGGHTGELFF. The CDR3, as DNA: TGCGCCAGCTTCGGGGGCCACACCGGGGAGCTGTTTTTT.

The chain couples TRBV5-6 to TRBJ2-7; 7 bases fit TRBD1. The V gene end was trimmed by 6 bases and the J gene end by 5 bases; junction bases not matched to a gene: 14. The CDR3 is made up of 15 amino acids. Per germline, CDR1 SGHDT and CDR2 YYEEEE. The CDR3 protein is CASNLKGRGSHEQYF. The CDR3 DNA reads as TGTGCCAGCAACCTAAAGGGCAGGGGGTCCCACGAGCAGTACTTC.

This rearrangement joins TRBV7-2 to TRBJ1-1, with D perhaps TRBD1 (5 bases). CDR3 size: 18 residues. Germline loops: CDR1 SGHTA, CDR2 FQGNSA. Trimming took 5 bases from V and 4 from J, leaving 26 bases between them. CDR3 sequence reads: CASSPMSAGPSSVTEAFF. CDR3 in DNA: TGTGCCAGCAGCCCAATGAGTGCAGGGCCATCCTCAGTCACTGAAGCTTTCTTT.

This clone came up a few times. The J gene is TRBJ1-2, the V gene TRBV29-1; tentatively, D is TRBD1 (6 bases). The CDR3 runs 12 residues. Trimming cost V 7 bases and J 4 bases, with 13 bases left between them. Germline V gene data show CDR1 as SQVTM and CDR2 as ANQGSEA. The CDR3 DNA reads TGCAGCGCATGGGAGGGGGTCTATGGCTACACCTTC. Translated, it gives CSAWEGVYGYTF.

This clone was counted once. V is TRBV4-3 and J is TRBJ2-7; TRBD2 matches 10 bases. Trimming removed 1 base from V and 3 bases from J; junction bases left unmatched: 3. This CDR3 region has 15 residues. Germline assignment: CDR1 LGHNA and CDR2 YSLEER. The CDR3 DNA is TGCGCCAGCAGCCAAGGCCGGACTAGCGGCTACGAGCAGTACTTC. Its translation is CASSQGRTSGYEQYF.

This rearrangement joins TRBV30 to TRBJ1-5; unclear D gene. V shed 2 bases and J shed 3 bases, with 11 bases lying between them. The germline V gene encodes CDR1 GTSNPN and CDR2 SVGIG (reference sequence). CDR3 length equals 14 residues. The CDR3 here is CAWSRMGLNQPQHF. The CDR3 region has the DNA TGTGCCTGGAGTAGGATGGGCCTCAATCAGCCCCAGCATTTT.

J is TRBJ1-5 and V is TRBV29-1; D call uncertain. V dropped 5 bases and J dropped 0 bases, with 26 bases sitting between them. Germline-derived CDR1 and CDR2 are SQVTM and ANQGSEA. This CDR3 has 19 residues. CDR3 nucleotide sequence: TGCAGCGTTCTTCTTCTCAGCTTTATGGGTGGAGGTAGCAATCAGCCCCAGCATTTT. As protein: CSVLLLSFMGGGSNQPQHF.

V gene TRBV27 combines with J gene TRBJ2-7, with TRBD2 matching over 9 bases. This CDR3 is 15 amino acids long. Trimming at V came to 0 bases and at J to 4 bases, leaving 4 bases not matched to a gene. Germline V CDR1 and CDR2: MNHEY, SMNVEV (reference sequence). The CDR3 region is CASSLSAGGPYEQYF. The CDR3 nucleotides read TGTGCCAGCAGTTTATCTGCGGGAGGGCCGTACGAGCAGTACTTC.

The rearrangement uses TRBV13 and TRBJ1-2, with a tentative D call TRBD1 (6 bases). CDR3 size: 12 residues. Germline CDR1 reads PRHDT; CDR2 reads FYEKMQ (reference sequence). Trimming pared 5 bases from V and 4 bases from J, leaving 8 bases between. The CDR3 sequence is CASSPDSYGYTF. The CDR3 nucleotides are TGTGCCAGCAGCCCGGACAGCTATGGCTACACCTTC. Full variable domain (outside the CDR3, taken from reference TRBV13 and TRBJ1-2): AAGVIQSPRHLIKEKRETATLKCYPIPRHDTVYWYQQGPGQDPQFLISFYEKMQSDKGSIPDRFSAQQFSDYHSELNMSSLELGDSALYFCASSPDSYGYTFGSGTRLTVV.

The CDR3 here is CASSVGDRGNQPQHF. DNA for the CDR3: TGTGCCAGCAGCGTAGGGGACAGGGGCAATCAGCCCCAGCATTTT. The chain recombines TRBV9 with TRBJ1-5, with 9 bases aligning to TRBD1. V shed 0 bases and J 2 bases; nucleotides not matched to a gene: 0. The CDR3 consists of 15 residues. Germline V lookup: CDR1 SGDLS, CDR2 YYNGEE.

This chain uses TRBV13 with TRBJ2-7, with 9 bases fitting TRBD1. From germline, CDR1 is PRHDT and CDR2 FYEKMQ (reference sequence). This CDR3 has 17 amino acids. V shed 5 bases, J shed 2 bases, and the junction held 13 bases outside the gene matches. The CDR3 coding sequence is TGTGCCAGCAGCACAGACCCAGGGACAGGGCTTACCTACGAGCAGTACTTC. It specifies CASSTDPGTGLTYEQYF.

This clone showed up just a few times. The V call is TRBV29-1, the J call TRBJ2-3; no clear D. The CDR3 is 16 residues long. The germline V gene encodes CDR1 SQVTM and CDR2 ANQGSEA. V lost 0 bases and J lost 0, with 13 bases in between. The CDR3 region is CSVEDPDFSSTDTQYF. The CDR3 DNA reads TGCAGCGTTGAAGATCCCGACTTTTCTAGCACAGATACGCAGTATTTT.

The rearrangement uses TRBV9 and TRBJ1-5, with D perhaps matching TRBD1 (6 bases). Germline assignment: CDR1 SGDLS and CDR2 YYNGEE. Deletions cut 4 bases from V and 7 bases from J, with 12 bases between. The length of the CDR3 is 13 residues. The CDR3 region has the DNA TGTGCCAGCAGCCGAGGGGGGGACCAGCCCCAGCATTTT. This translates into CASSRGGDQPQHF.

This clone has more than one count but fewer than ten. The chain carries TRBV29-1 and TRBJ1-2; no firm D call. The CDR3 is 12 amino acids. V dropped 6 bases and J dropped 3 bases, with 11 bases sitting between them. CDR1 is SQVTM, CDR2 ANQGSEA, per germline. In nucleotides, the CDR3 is TGCAGCGTCTCGGCGAACGACTATGGCTACACCTTC. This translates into CSVSANDYGYTF. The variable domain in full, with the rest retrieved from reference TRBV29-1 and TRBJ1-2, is SAVISQKPSRDICQRGTSLTIQCQVDSQVTMMFWYRQQPGQSLTLIATANQGSEATYESGFVIDKFPISRPNLTFSTLTVSNMSPEDSSIYLCSVSANDYGYTFGSGTRLTVV.

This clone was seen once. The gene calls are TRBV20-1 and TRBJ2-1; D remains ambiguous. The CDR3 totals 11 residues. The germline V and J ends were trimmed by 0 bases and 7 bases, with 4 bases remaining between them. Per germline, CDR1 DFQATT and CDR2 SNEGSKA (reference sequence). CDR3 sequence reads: CSARDLNEQFF. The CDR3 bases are TGCAGTGCTAGAGATCTAAATGAGCAGTTCTTC.

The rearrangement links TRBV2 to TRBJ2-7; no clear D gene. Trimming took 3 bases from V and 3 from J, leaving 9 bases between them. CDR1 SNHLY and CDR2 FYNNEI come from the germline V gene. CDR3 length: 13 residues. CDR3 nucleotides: TGTGCCAGCAGTGAGTCCAGGAGCTACGAGCAGTACTTC. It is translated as CASSESRSYEQYF.

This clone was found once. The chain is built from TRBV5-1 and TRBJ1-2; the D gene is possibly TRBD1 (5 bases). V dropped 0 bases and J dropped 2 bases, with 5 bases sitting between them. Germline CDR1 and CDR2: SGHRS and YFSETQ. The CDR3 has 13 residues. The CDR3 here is CASSLEGNYGYTF. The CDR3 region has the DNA TGCGCCAGCAGCTTGGAGGGGAACTATGGCTACACCTTC. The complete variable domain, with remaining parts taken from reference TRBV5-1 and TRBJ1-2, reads KAGVTQTPRYLIKTRGQQVTLSCSPISGHRSVSWYQQTPGQGLQFLFEYFSETQRNKGNFPGRFSGRQFSNSRSEMNVSTLELGDSALYLCASSLEGNYGYTFGSGTRLTVV.

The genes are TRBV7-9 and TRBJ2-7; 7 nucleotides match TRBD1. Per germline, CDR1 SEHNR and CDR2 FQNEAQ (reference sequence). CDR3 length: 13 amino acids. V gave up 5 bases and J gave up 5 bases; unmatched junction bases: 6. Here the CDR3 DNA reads TGTGCCAGCAGCCCGCAGACAGGGAACGAGCAGTACTTC. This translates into CASSPQTGNEQYF.